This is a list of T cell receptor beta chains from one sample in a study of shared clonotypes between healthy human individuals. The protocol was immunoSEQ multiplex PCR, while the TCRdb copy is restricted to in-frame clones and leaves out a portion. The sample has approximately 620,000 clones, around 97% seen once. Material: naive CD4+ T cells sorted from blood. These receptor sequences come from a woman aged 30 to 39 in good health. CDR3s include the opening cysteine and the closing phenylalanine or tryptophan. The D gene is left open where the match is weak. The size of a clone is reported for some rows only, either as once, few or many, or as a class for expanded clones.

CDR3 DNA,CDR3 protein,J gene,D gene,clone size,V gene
TGTGCCAGCAGTACGGGAGGGATTTACTATGGCTACACCTTC,CASSTGGIYYGYTF,TRBJ1-2,NA,NA,TRBV28
TGTGCCAGTAGTGCCGCTCGGTGGGGAACACAAGAGACCCAGTACTTC,CASSAARWGTQETQYF,TRBJ2-5,NA,NA,TRBV19
TGTGCCAGCAGTTTAACGGGGACAGGCTCCTACGAGCAGTACTTC,CASSLTGTGSYEQYF,TRBJ2-7,TRBD1,NA,TRBV28
TGTGCCAGCAGCTTGGAATTAGCGGGAGGGGCTTACAATGAGCAGTTCTTC,CASSLELAGGAYNEQFF,TRBJ2-1,TRBD2,NA,TRBV11-2
TGTGCCAGCAGTACCGGGACAGGGGTCTACGAGCAGTACTTC,CASSTGTGVYEQYF,TRBJ2-7,TRBD1,NA,TRBV6-6
TGTGCCAGCAGCGCTGGGACTAGCGGGAGCACAGATACGCAGTATTTT,CASSAGTSGSTDTQYF,TRBJ2-3,TRBD2,NA,TRBV9
TGTGCCACCAGCAGCTCTTACGTAGAGACCCAGTACTTC,CATSSSYVETQYF,TRBJ2-5,NA,once,TRBV15
TGTGCCAGTAGTATAAGGGGTCGTTTGAACACTGAAGCTTTCTTT,CASSIRGRLNTEAFF,TRBJ1-1,NA,NA,TRBV19
TGTGCCAGCAGCCTACCTAGCGGGAGCTCTTACGAGCAGTACTTC,CASSLPSGSSYEQYF,TRBJ2-7,TRBD2,NA,TRBV28
TGTGCCACCAGCAGAGACCCGGGGGGCAATGAGCAGTTCTTC,CATSRDPGGNEQFF,TRBJ2-1,TRBD2,NA,TRBV15
TGCGCCAGCAGCTTGGGAGCGAACACTGAAGCTTTCTTT,CASSLGANTEAFF,TRBJ1-1,NA,NA,TRBV5-1
TGTGCCAGCAGCGCGTTATCGGGGACTAGCGGTTACAATGAGCAGTTCTTC,CASSALSGTSGYNEQFF,TRBJ2-1,TRBD2,NA,TRBV9
TGTGCCAGCAGCCCGAGGACGGTCGGGGAGCTGTTTTTT,CASSPRTVGELFF,TRBJ2-2,NA,NA,TRBV11-3
TGTGCCAGCAGCCACGGGACTAGCGGGGCCGGGGAGCTGTTTTTT,CASSHGTSGAGELFF,TRBJ2-2,TRBD2,once,TRBV6-5
TGTGCCAGCAGCTTCGTTACCCAGTCCGAAGCTTTCTTT,CASSFVTQSEAFF,TRBJ1-1,NA,NA,TRBV11-2
TGCGCCAGCAGCTTGTCAGGACAGTTCCAAGAGACCCAGTACTTC,CASSLSGQFQETQYF,TRBJ2-5,NA,NA,TRBV5-1
TGTGCCAGCAGCCCGACTAGCGGCTCCTACAATGAGCAGTTCTTC,CASSPTSGSYNEQFF,TRBJ2-1,TRBD2,NA,TRBV7-7
TGTGCCAGCAGCCTCCTTAGGGGGAGTGACTTCAATGAGCAGTTCTTC,CASSLLRGSDFNEQFF,TRBJ2-1,NA,NA,TRBV11-2
TGTGCCAGCAGCCCAAAAAACCTTCACACTGAAGCTTTCTTT,CASSPKNLHTEAFF,TRBJ1-1,NA,NA,TRBV7-2
TGTGCCAGCAGCTTAGAGACTGAAGCTTTCTTT,CASSLETEAFF,TRBJ1-1,NA,NA,TRBV11-2
TGTGCCAGCATTGCAGGGACCAGCTACGAGCAGTACTTC,CASIAGTSYEQYF,TRBJ2-7,NA,NA,TRBV28
TGTGCCAGCAGTTACTCGCCAAGTTACTATGGCTACACCTTC,CASSYSPSYYGYTF,TRBJ1-2,NA,NA,TRBV6-6
TGTGCCAGCAGGCGGACGGTTAGCTCCTACGAGCAGTACTTC,CASRRTVSSYEQYF,TRBJ2-7,NA,NA,TRBV27
TGTGCCAGCAGCCGTGGTGTCAGCACAGATACGCAGTATTTT,CASSRGVSTDTQYF,TRBJ2-3,NA,NA,TRBV28
TGTGCCAGCAGCTTAGTCATGGATAGCGGGAGTACCTACGAGCAGTACTTC,CASSLVMDSGSTYEQYF,TRBJ2-7,TRBD2,NA,TRBV7-9
TGTGCCAGCAGCCCCATGACTAGCGGATTCACCGGGGAGCTGTTTTTT,CASSPMTSGFTGELFF,TRBJ2-2,TRBD2,NA,TRBV5-4